These 32 T cell receptor beta chains originate from one sample sequenced in a study of T cells in Graves' hyperthyroidism and ophthalmopathy. The investigators amplified TCR beta CDR3 regions from RNA transcripts. The HTBI primer set drove a first-round RT-PCR of the TCR CDR3. TCRdb called the multiplex PCR reads again in MiXCR, with one record for every CDR3 protein. There are about 360,000 distinct CDR3 sequences in the sample; roughly 25% occur only once, and more than 60% lies in the top ten. Sequenced material: blood. These receptors all come from a man aged 50 to 59 with Graves' hyperthyroidism.

The chain joins TRBV7-3 to TRBJ2-5; 16 bases fit TRBD2. This CDR3 has 17 residues. CDR1 and CDR2 (germline): SGHTA, FQGTGA. V was clipped by 5 bases and J by 4 bases; unmatched bases: 7. The CDR3, as DNA: TGTGCCAGCAGCCGGGGGACTAGCGGGAGGGCCAGAGAGACCCAGTACTTC. Translation: CASSRGTSGRARETQYF.

V usage is TRBV6-9 and J usage is TRBJ2-5; TRBD2 agrees at 16 bases. Germline lookup yields CDR1 MNHGY and CDR2 SVAAGI. Trimming removed 3 bases from V and 2 bases from J; junction bases left unmatched: 9. The length of the CDR3 is 19 residues. In DNA, the CDR3 is TGTGCCAGCAGTTACGTTGGGCCGGGACTAGCGGGAGGGCAAGAGACCCAGTACTTC. Translating gives CASSYVGPGLAGGQETQYF.

This clonotype turned up a few times. The V gene is TRBV29-1, the J gene TRBJ2-1; TRBD1 aligns across 9 bases. The germline gives CDR1 SQVTM, CDR2 ANQGSEA. The CDR3 spans 14 residues. The ends lost 6 bases at V and 4 bases at J; junction bases unmatched: 7. The CDR3: CSVTGTGLYNEQFF. DNA of the CDR3: TGCAGCGTGACCGGGACAGGGCTTTACAATGAGCAGTTCTTC.

V gene TRBV5-5 combines with J gene TRBJ2-7, with D hard to call. Germline CDR1 reads SGHKS; CDR2 reads YYEKEE (reference sequence). This CDR3 region has 15 residues. Trimming cost V 0 bases and J 1 base, with 11 bases left between them. CDR3 in DNA: TGTGCCAGCAGCTTGGGGACGGGCCGTTCCTACGAGCAGTACTTC. Amino acids: CASSLGTGRSYEQYF.

This clonotype showed up just a few times. The V and J genes are TRBV7-9 and TRBJ2-1; D call uncertain. The CDR3 sequence is 14 residues long. Trimming stripped 5 bases from V and 3 bases from J, with 11 bases between. Per the germline V gene, CDR1 is SEHNR and CDR2 is FQNEAQ (reference sequence). CDR3 sequence: CASSPQMVYNEQFF. CDR3 DNA sequence: TGTGCCAGCAGCCCCCAGATGGTCTACAATGAGCAGTTCTTC. The full variable domain, rest sourced from reference TRBV7-9 and TRBJ2-1, is DTGVSQNPRHKITKRGQNVTFRCDPISEHNRLYWYRQTLGQGPEFLTYFQNEAQLEKSRLLSDRFSAERPKGSFSTLEIQRTEQGDSAMYLCASSPQMVYNEQFFGPGTRLTVL.

This clonotype was observed a few times. The rearrangement joins TRBV20-1 to TRBJ2-7; possible D gene TRBD2, 5 bases. CDR1 and CDR2 from the germline V gene are DFQATT and SNEGSKA (reference sequence). The CDR3 consists of 14 residues. Trimming pared 3 bases from V and 4 bases from J, leaving 16 bases between. CDR3 sequence reads: CSASTLRGNYEQYF. CDR3 DNA sequence: TGCAGTGCTAGTACACTCCGGGGAAATTACGAGCAGTACTTC.

This clonotype was found a few times. CDR3 in amino acids: CASTLTDGYEQYF. The CDR3 DNA follows: TGTGCCAGCACCTTGACAGACGGCTACGAGCAGTACTTC. This rearrangement joins TRBV6-1 to TRBJ2-7, with a possible D match to TRBD1 (5 bases). The CDR3 length is 13 residues. V was shortened by 7 bases and J by 3 bases, with 13 bases between the two germline ends. Germline V lookup: CDR1 MNHNS, CDR2 SASEGT.

The genes are TRBV2 and TRBJ2-7; TRBD2 is a possible D gene (5 bases). CDR3 length: 13 residues. Trimming took off 7 bases at V and 3 bases at J, with 13 bases between the two ends. Germline CDR1 is SNHLY and CDR2 is FYNNEI. Here the CDR3 reads CASKRNKNYEQYF. The CDR3 nucleotides are TGTGCCAGCAAGCGGAACAAGAACTACGAGCAGTACTTC.

This clonotype was detected a few times. The chain has TRBV6-5 and TRBJ2-4, with D possibly matching TRBD2 (6 bases). This CDR3 spans 14 amino acids. CDR1 MNHEY and CDR2 SVGAGI come from the germline V gene. The ends were cut back, 2 bases at V and 4 bases at J, with 9 bases in the middle. CDR3 bases: TGTGCCAGCAGTTACGGCGGGGTAAAAAACATTCAGTACTTC. This codes for CASSYGGVKNIQYF.

The sample holds a few counts of this clonotype. The rearrangement links TRBV6-1 to TRBJ1-5, with a tentative D call TRBD1 (5 bases). The germline CDR1 and CDR2 sequences are MNHNS and SASEGT. The CDR3 extends over 15 amino acids. The germline V and J ends were trimmed by 7 bases and 7 bases, with 20 bases remaining between them. The CDR3 region has the DNA TGTGCCAGCAAAATATCGACGGACAAGATACAGCCCCAGCATTTT. It yields the protein CASKISTDKIQPQHF.

This clonotype was seen at least ten times. V usage is TRBV2 and J usage is TRBJ2-1, with TRBD2 matching over 10 bases. The V and J ends lost 6 bases and 13 bases, in that order; junction bases with no gene match: 15. CDR1 and CDR2 from the germline V gene are SNHLY and FYNNEI. This CDR3 is built from 15 residues. The CDR3 sequence: CASREQGLGTSEQFF. The CDR3 DNA reads as TGTGCCAGCAGGGAACAAGGACTGGGGACTAGCGAACAGTTCTTC.

This clonotype was seen many times. J is TRBJ2-1 and V is TRBV11-2; no firm D call. Germline CDR1 reads SGHAT; CDR2 reads FQNNGV. This CDR3 is 13 amino acids long. Trimming shortened V by 5 bases and J by 4 bases, and 9 bases separated the two germline ends. In DNA form, the CDR3 reads TGTGCCAGCAGCCTCTCCCAGTACAATGAGCAGTTCTTC. It encodes CASSLSQYNEQFF.

V is TRBV19 and J is TRBJ2-2; TRBD1 is a possible D gene (6 bases). The CDR3 extends over 17 amino acids. V lost 2 bases and J 0 bases, leaving 13 bases between the germline ends. The V gene's germline CDR1 is LNHDA and CDR2 SQIVND (reference sequence). CDR3 sequence reads: CASSIFPGTTNTGELFF. The DNA of the CDR3 is TGTGCCAGTAGTATATTTCCCGGGACAACGAACACCGGGGAGCTGTTTTTT.

The chain uses TRBV20-1 and TRBJ2-1, with D possibly matching TRBD1 (6 bases). V was pared by 1 base and J by 9 bases, with 13 bases between. The V gene's germline CDR1 is DFQATT and CDR2 SNEGSKA (reference sequence). The CDR3 totals 13 residues. In nucleotides, the CDR3 is TGCAGTGCTAGAGTACAGGGATCGTTTGAGCAGTTCTTC. Translated: CSARVQGSFEQFF.

This clonotype was detected only a few times. The chain couples TRBV19 to TRBJ2-7, with D possibly being TRBD1 (6 bases). The CDR3 consists of 10 residues. CDR1 and CDR2 (germline): LNHDA, SQIVND (reference sequence). Trimming pared 8 bases from V and 9 bases from J, leaving 11 bases between. CDR3 sequence reads: CASGNRVQYF. The DNA for the CDR3 is TGTGCCAGTGGCAACAGGGTGCAGTACTTC.

This clonotype has only a few counts. This sequence joins TRBV3-1 and TRBJ2-7; 7 bases are a match to TRBD1. V dropped 4 bases and J dropped 0; count of bases not matched to a gene: 6. The CDR3 spans 15 residues. Germline-derived CDR1 and CDR2 are LGHDT and YNNKEL (reference sequence). The chain's CDR3 is CASSRHRDSSYEQYF. The CDR3 DNA reads TGTGCCAGCAGCCGCCACCGGGACAGCTCCTACGAGCAGTACTTC.

This sequence joins TRBV20-1 and TRBJ1-2; 7 bases are shared with TRBD1. Trimming removed 5 bases from V and 1 base from J; junction bases left unmatched: 13. In germline, CDR1 is DFQATT, CDR2 SNEGSKA (reference sequence). The CDR3 sequence is 16 residues long. In DNA form, the CDR3 reads TGCAGTGCTCCCCTCGACAGGGTTGCTGTTAACTATGGCTACACCTTC. Protein product: CSAPLDRVAVNYGYTF.

This clonotype was recorded many times. The chain is built from TRBV30 and TRBJ1-2; D unclear. This CDR3 has 11 amino acids. Trimming stripped 5 bases from V and 6 bases from J, with 10 bases between. Germline CDR1 GTSNPN, CDR2 SVGIG (reference sequence). The CDR3 sequence: CAWGGYNGYTF. CDR3 bases: TGTGCCTGGGGAGGGTATAATGGCTACACCTTC.

This clonotype appeared a few times. V and J are TRBV20-1 and TRBJ2-5; 8 nucleotides agree with TRBD2. CDR3 size: 14 residues. The trim removed 6 bases at V and 5 bases at J, leaving 11 bases unmatched. From germline, CDR1 is DFQATT and CDR2 SNEGSKA (reference sequence). DNA of the CDR3: TGCAGTGCAACTAAAGCGGGAGTTGGGGAGACCCAGTACTTC. This encodes CSATKAGVGETQYF.

This clonotype showed up just a few times. The chain uses TRBV20-1 and TRBJ2-7; 15 bases line up with TRBD2. Trimming took 3 bases from V and 3 from J; bases not matched to a gene: 12. Looked up from germline, CDR1 is DFQATT and CDR2 is SNEGSKA (reference sequence). The CDR3 is made up of 18 amino acids. The CDR3 DNA is TGCAGTGCTAGGGGGGGCGGACTAGCGGGAGGGAGTAGCTACGAGCAGTACTTC. Protein product: CSARGGGLAGGSSYEQYF.

This clonotype was seen more than once but under ten times. The chain joins TRBV12-3 or TRBV12-4 to TRBJ2-5; perhaps TRBD2 as D (6 bases). The CDR3 sequence is 15 residues long. Trimming shortened V by 1 base and J by 2 bases, and 11 bases separated the two germline ends. The CDR3, as DNA: TGTGCCAGCAGTTTAGGGCTAGCGCATCAAGAGACCCAGTACTTC. Protein: CASSLGLAHQETQYF.

This clonotype was observed a handful of times. The chain is built from TRBV12-5 and TRBJ2-1, with 7 bases matching TRBD2. This CDR3 has 16 residues. The V segment lost 1 base and the J segment 6 bases; nucleotides outside the gene matches: 9. Germline-derived CDR1 and CDR2 are LGHNT and FRNRAP. As DNA, the CDR3 is TGTGCTAGTGGTTTGGGGTTGGCGGGAGTGTCCAATGAGCAGTTCTTC. This codes for CASGLGLAGVSNEQFF.

The chain carries TRBV13 and TRBJ2-1; D tentatively reads TRBD1 or TRBD2 (5 bases each). Germline CDR1 and CDR2: PRHDT and FYEKMQ (reference sequence). Between the trimmed V and J ends, which lost 5 bases and 5 bases, there was a span of 16 bases. The CDR3 has 15 residues. CDR3 sequence: CASSPLGDHNNEQFF. The CDR3 region has the DNA TGTGCCAGCAGCCCCTTGGGGGACCACAACAATGAGCAGTTCTTC.

As to this clonotype: With a much larger clone just one base away, this may be a read error. The V call is TRBV5-1, the J call TRBJ2-1, with D unresolved. The CDR3 is made up of 14 amino acids. V was trimmed by 0 bases and J by 9 bases, leaving 13 bases between them. The germline V gene has CDR1 SGHRS and CDR2 YFSETQ. The CDR3 bases are TGCGCCAGCAGCTTGGAATCGGTGGGTAGTGAGCAGTTCTTC. Its translation is CASSLESVGSEQFF.

This clonotype was picked up many times. J is TRBJ2-7 and V is TRBV2, with D possibly matching TRBD2 (6 bases). The CDR3 covers 14 residues. The ends were cut back, 10 bases at V and 3 bases at J, with 19 bases in the middle. Per germline, CDR1 SNHLY and CDR2 FYNNEI. The CDR3 spells CATEGGTSYYEQYF. The CDR3 coding sequence is TGTGCCACAGAAGGAGGGACTTCATACTACGAGCAGTACTTC.

The chain is built from TRBV6-9 and TRBJ2-3, with TRBD2 matching 7 bases. V lost 4 bases and J lost 3; bases outside the gene matches: 10. Germline CDR1 and CDR2: MNHGY and SVAAGI. The CDR3 covers 16 residues. Here the CDR3 DNA reads TGTGCCAGCAGTTCAAGACCGACGGGGGGTACAGATACGCAGTATTTT. This translates into CASSSRPTGGTDTQYF.

This clonotype was counted a few times. This chain joins TRBV7-9 and TRBJ1-2; D unclear. From germline, CDR1 is SEHNR and CDR2 FQNEAQ (reference sequence). Between the trimmed V and J ends, which lost 1 base and 6 bases, there was a span of 18 bases. CDR3 length: 16 amino acids. CDR3 protein: CASSLGADYGPNGYTF. The DNA of the CDR3 is TGTGCCAGCAGCTTAGGGGCTGACTACGGGCCAAATGGCTACACCTTC.

The rearrangement joins TRBV28 to TRBJ2-7; 7 bases map to TRBD1. Trimming took 5 bases from V and 2 from J; bases not matched to a gene: 9. CDR1 is MDHEN, CDR2 SYDVKM, per germline. The CDR3 spans 15 residues. For the CDR3, the DNA is TGTGCCAGCAGTGGGGAGACAGGGTTGACCTACGAGCAGTACTTC. It encodes CASSGETGLTYEQYF. The full variable domain, completed using reference TRBV28 and TRBJ2-7, is DVKVTQSSRYLVKRTGEKVFLECVQDMDHENMFWYRQDPGLGLRLIYFSYDVKMKEKGDIPEGYSVSREKKERFSLILESASTNQTSMYLCASSGETGLTYEQYFGPGTRLTVT.

The chain links TRBV14 to TRBJ2-4; perhaps TRBD2 as D (6 bases). Trimming took off 5 bases at V and 6 bases at J, with 14 bases between the two ends. The CDR3 is 14 amino acids. CDR1 is SGHDN and CDR2 is FVKESK in the germline V gene. DNA for the CDR3: TGTGCCAGCAGCTTGCGGGAAGGAGGAAACATTCAGTACTTC. This sequence encodes CASSLREGGNIQYF.

This clonotype appeared a few times. V and J are TRBV28 and TRBJ1-2, with D possibly being TRBD1 (6 bases). The V end was cut by 5 bases, the J end by 4 bases, with 17 bases between. This CDR3 is 15 amino acids long. Germline CDR1 MDHEN, CDR2 SYDVKM. CDR3 coding DNA: TGTGCCAGCAGTATTGGGACACCTCCTTCCTATGGCTACACCTTC. This sequence encodes CASSIGTPPSYGYTF.

This clonotype was recorded at least ten times. This sequence joins TRBV28 and TRBJ2-3, with D perhaps TRBD2 (5 bases). Trimming shortened V by 2 bases and J by 4 bases, and 10 bases separated the two germline ends. The length of the CDR3 is 14 residues. Germline CDR1 MDHEN, CDR2 SYDVKM. CDR3 protein: CASSLRTEADTQYF. The CDR3 nucleotides are TGTGCCAGCAGTTTAAGGACGGAGGCAGATACGCAGTATTTT.

In its sample, this clonotype was seen many times. The V call is TRBV10-3, the J call TRBJ2-7; 9 bases agree with TRBD1. The CDR3 spans 15 residues. V was clipped by 2 bases and J by 2 bases; unmatched bases: 4. CDR1 is ENHRY and CDR2 is SYGVKD in the germline V gene. Here the CDR3 DNA reads TGTGCCATCAGTGAGAAGGGACAGGGCCCCTACGAGCAGTACTTC. It translates to CAISEKGQGPYEQYF.